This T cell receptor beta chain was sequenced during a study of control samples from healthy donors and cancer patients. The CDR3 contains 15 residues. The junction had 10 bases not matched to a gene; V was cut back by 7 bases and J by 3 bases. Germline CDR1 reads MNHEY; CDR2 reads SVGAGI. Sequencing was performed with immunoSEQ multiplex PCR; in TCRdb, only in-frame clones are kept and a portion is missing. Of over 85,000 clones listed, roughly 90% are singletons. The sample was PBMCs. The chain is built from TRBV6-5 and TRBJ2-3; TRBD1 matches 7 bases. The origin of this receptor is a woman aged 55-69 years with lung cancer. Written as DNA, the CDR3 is TGTGCCAGCACTCCTCCAGGGGGTTCGACAGATACGCAGTATTTT. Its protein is CASTPPGGSTDTQYF.